A single T cell receptor (beta chain) is shown here with its context. This clonotype was found a few times. There is no known antigen for this receptor. No much larger clonotype is one base removed from it; base qualities were not supplied. This entry comes from a study of CD8 T cells in ankylosing spondylitis (dated by TCRdb to 2015 to 2018). For the wider study: T cell receptor beta repertoires were profiled in healthy donors and ankylosing spondylitis patients so that disease-linked TCR variants could be found. The full study cohort was made up of 25 ankylosing spondylitis patients and 108 healthy donors. Peripheral blood was sampled, and synovial fluid was additionally collected from ankylosing spondylitis patients.

CDR1 and CDR2 are drawn from the germline V gene: SQVTM, ANQGSEA. The V and J ends are trimmed by 5 bases and 1 base, leaving 17 bases between them. The CDR3, from cysteine to phenylalanine, totals 15 residues. Only the CDR3 part of the read is kept: 45 bases, read in frame from the first base. Summary of the overall study and its limitations: According to the report, matched synovial fluid samples from ankylosing spondylitis patients were significantly enriched for the disease-linked clones. Some TCR beta motif variants had previously been reported in synovial fluid and blood of reactive arthritis patients, which suggested common disease-initiation mechanisms. A CD8+ phenotype was shown by the disease-linked clones, which were found at relatively low frequencies in peripheral blood. Blood from ankylosing spondylitis patients appeared to be characterized by a TCR beta motif composed of roughly 8 highly homologous amino acid variants.

The run used an Illumina HiSeq 2500. TCR beta libraries were prepared by quantitative 5'-RACE with molecular barcodes. Per the source publication's procedure: A new computational method, built on a probabilistic model of VDJ rearrangement, was used to identify disease-linked TCR variants. TCRdb handled the public reads itself, with Q25 trimming in fastp and clone calling in MiXCR, and kept productive beta chains. Each CDR3 protein gets just one entry, which takes the most common genes and DNA from the rows behind it. None of the V and J calls come from the authors' own analysis; TCRdb made them. This sample has 150,000 to 200,000 distinct CDR3 sequences in its table, and around 32% of those were observed once. The ten most abundant clones make up 6% of the sample. Synovial fluid samples and blood samples obtained from the same ankylosing spondylitis patients were matched.

Specimen: synovial fluid, either unsorted or a sorted T cell fraction (not recorded which). This sequence was found in a male donor with ankylosing spondylitis. The sequence is built from TRBV29-1 and TRBJ1-1; a weak D assignment points to TRBD1 (6 bases agree). The bases read TGCAGCGTTTCGGGGGGCCTGACAGCGAACACTGAAGCTTTCTTT. Its protein product is CSVSGGLTANTEAFF.